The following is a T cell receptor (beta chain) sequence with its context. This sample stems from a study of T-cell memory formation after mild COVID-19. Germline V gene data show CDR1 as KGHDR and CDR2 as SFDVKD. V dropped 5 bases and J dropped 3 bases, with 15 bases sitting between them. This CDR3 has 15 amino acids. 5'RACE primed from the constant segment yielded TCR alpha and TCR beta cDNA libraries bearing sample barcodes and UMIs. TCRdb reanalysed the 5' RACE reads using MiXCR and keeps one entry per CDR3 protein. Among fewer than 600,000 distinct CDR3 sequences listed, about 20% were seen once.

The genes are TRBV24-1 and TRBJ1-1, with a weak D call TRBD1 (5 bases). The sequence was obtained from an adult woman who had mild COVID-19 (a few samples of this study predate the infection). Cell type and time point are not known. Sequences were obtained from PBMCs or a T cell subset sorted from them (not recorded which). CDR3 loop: CATSASWSRDTEAFF. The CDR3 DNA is TGTGCCACCAGTGCCTCATGGTCCAGGGACACTGAAGCTTTCTTT.